The rows below give T cell receptor beta chains drawn from one sample of a study of identical twins. TCRdb redid the calling of the 5' RACE reads with MiXCR, one entry per CDR3 protein. The data show around 160,000 distinct CDR3 sequences, with around 3.5% seen just once and approximately 7.7% held by the top ten. The sequenced sample was memory T cells sorted from blood. Source of these receptors: a man aged 18 to 30 in good health. Both conserved end residues are part of each CDR3. Fields, in order: V gene, J gene, clone size, D gene, CDR3 DNA, CDR3 protein. D genes are given only for firm matches. Size tells how often a clone was seen (once, few, many) or the class of an expanded clone, and some rows leave it out.

V gene: TRBV20-1; J gene: TRBJ2-1; clone size: many; D gene: .; CDR3 DNA: TGCAGTGCTAGAGATCGTGTCGTTGAGCAGTTCTTC; CDR3 protein: CSARDRVVEQFF
V gene: TRBV20-1; J gene: TRBJ2-1; clone size: many; D gene: TRBD2; CDR3 DNA: TGCAGTGCTGTGGGACTAGCGGGCGATGAGCAGTTCTTC; CDR3 protein: CSAVGLAGDEQFF
V gene: TRBV7-2; J gene: TRBJ1-6; clone size: .; D gene: .; CDR3 DNA: TGTGCCAGCAGTCCGGTGGGGGGATTATATAATTCACCCCTCCACTTT; CDR3 protein: CASSPVGGLYNSPLHF
V gene: TRBV3-1; J gene: TRBJ2-3; clone size: many; D gene: TRBD2; CDR3 DNA: TGTGCCAGCAGACCGGGAGGGGGTCTGGCAGATACGCAGTATTTT; CDR3 protein: CASRPGGGLADTQYF
V gene: TRBV28; J gene: TRBJ1-4; clone size: few; D gene: TRBD1; CDR3 DNA: TGTGCCAGCAGTAAACAGGGGTTTGCAACTAATGAAAAACTGTTTTTT; CDR3 protein: CASSKQGFATNEKLFF
V gene: TRBV18; J gene: TRBJ1-5; clone size: few; D gene: .; CDR3 DNA: TGTGCCAGCTCACCACCGCAGTCCCGGACCACCAACCAGCCCCAGCATTTT; CDR3 protein: CASSPPQSRTTNQPQHF
V gene: TRBV10-2; J gene: TRBJ1-2; clone size: many; D gene: TRBD1; CDR3 DNA: TGCGCCAGCAGTAACGGGACAGGGAATGTGGGCGGCTACACCTTC; CDR3 protein: CASSNGTGNVGGYTF
V gene: TRBV20-1; J gene: TRBJ2-7; clone size: many; D gene: TRBD2; CDR3 DNA: TGCAGTGCTAGCGTACCGTGGACTAGCGGGGCCTACGAGCAGTACTTC; CDR3 protein: CSASVPWTSGAYEQYF
V gene: TRBV7-6; J gene: TRBJ2-3; clone size: .; D gene: .; CDR3 DNA: TGTGCCAGCAGCTTAGGGGGGCGTGATACGCAGTATTTT; CDR3 protein: CASSLGGRDTQYF
V gene: TRBV20-1; J gene: TRBJ2-1; clone size: many; D gene: TRBD2; CDR3 DNA: TGCAGTGCTAACCGTTTCGGGCTAGCGGGAGATGGGTTTTACGGGAATGAGCAGTTCTTC; CDR3 protein: CSANRFGLAGDGFYGNEQFF
V gene: TRBV27; J gene: TRBJ1-1; clone size: many; D gene: .; CDR3 DNA: TGTGCCAGCACCCCATCTGATAAAGCTTTCTTT; CDR3 protein: CASTPSDKAFF
V gene: TRBV5-1; J gene: TRBJ2-3; clone size: many; D gene: .; CDR3 DNA: TGCGCCAGCAGCTTGGGGCAGGGTTACACAGATACGCAGTATTTT; CDR3 protein: CASSLGQGYTDTQYF
V gene: TRBV28; J gene: TRBJ2-1; clone size: many; D gene: TRBD2; CDR3 DNA: TGTGCCAGCAGTCCCCGGACTAGCGGGAGTGGGAATGAGCAGTTCTTC; CDR3 protein: CASSPRTSGSGNEQFF
V gene: TRBV4-3; J gene: TRBJ2-7; clone size: many; D gene: .; CDR3 DNA: TGCGCCAGCAGCCAAGAGCCGCAGGGTCCATACGAGCAGTACTTC; CDR3 protein: CASSQEPQGPYEQYF
V gene: TRBV7-7; J gene: TRBJ1-6; clone size: many; D gene: .; CDR3 DNA: TGTGCCAGCAGCCGGGACAAAAACTCACCCCTCCACTTT; CDR3 protein: CASSRDKNSPLHF
V gene: TRBV9; J gene: TRBJ2-3; clone size: .; D gene: .; CDR3 DNA: TGTGCCAGCAGCGCCCACAGGGATACGCAGTATTTT; CDR3 protein: CASSAHRDTQYF
V gene: TRBV20-1; J gene: TRBJ2-1; clone size: many; D gene: TRBD2; CDR3 DNA: TGCAGTGCCCCGACTAGCGGGAGACATGATGAGCAGTTCTTC; CDR3 protein: CSAPTSGRHDEQFF
V gene: TRBV20-1; J gene: TRBJ1-1; clone size: many; D gene: .; CDR3 DNA: TGCAGTGCTAGGATTCGGGCCTTTAGTATGAACACTGAAGCTTTCTTT; CDR3 protein: CSARIRAFSMNTEAFF
V gene: TRBV2; J gene: TRBJ2-7; clone size: many; D gene: .; CDR3 DNA: TGTGCCAGCATATACGGGGGAGTCTCCTACGAGCAGTACTTC; CDR3 protein: CASIYGGVSYEQYF
V gene: TRBV29-1; J gene: TRBJ1-1; clone size: many; D gene: .; CDR3 DNA: TGCAGCGTTGGCGAAGGGTTGGGAGCTTTCTTT; CDR3 protein: CSVGEGLGAFF
V gene: TRBV27; J gene: TRBJ2-3; clone size: many; D gene: TRBD2; CDR3 DNA: TGTGCCAGCAGTTTCCTGCTAGCGGGAGGTAGCACAGATACGCAGTATTTT; CDR3 protein: CASSFLLAGGSTDTQYF
V gene: TRBV6-5; J gene: TRBJ1-2; clone size: once; D gene: .; CDR3 DNA: TGTGCCAGCAGTTACTCCGAGACAGGACGATTCGGCTACACCTTC; CDR3 protein: CASSYSETGRFGYTF
V gene: TRBV12-3/TRBV12-4; J gene: TRBJ1-2; clone size: many; D gene: .; CDR3 DNA: TGTGCCAGCAGTGGGCGCAGGGGAGCTAACTATGGCTACACCTTC; CDR3 protein: CASSGRRGANYGYTF
V gene: TRBV28; J gene: TRBJ1-2; clone size: many; D gene: TRBD1; CDR3 DNA: TGTGCCAGCAGTCTGGGGACAGTTAACTATGGCTACACCTTC; CDR3 protein: CASSLGTVNYGYTF
V gene: TRBV6-1; J gene: TRBJ1-1; clone size: many; D gene: .; CDR3 DNA: TGTGCCAGCAGCCCACACAGGGTGGGGACTGAAGCTTTCTTT; CDR3 protein: CASSPHRVGTEAFF
V gene: TRBV10-3; J gene: TRBJ2-7; clone size: many; D gene: .; CDR3 DNA: TGTGCCATCAGTCTTTTTTCCGAGCAGTACTTC; CDR3 protein: CAISLFSEQYF
V gene: TRBV3-1; J gene: TRBJ1-2; clone size: few; D gene: .; CDR3 DNA: TGTGCCAGCAGCCCCCGGGACGGCGGCTACACCTTC; CDR3 protein: CASSPRDGGYTF
V gene: TRBV6-5; J gene: TRBJ2-1; clone size: many; D gene: TRBD1; CDR3 DNA: TGTGCCAGCAGTTTCGGGACAGGGGGCGTGAATGAGCAGTTCTTC; CDR3 protein: CASSFGTGGVNEQFF
V gene: TRBV5-1; J gene: TRBJ2-3; clone size: many; D gene: .; CDR3 DNA: TGCGCCAGCAGCTTGGGAGGGCAAAAAACAGATACGCAGTATTTT; CDR3 protein: CASSLGGQKTDTQYF
V gene: TRBV2; J gene: TRBJ1-3; clone size: many; D gene: .; CDR3 DNA: TGTGCCAGCAAGGCAGGCTACGGAAACACCATATATTTT; CDR3 protein: CASKAGYGNTIYF
V gene: TRBV4-3; J gene: TRBJ2-3; clone size: many; D gene: TRBD1; CDR3 DNA: TGCGCCAGCAGCACGCAAGATTCAGGGGGCGGCACAGATACGCAGTATTTT; CDR3 protein: CASSTQDSGGGTDTQYF
V gene: TRBV7-8; J gene: TRBJ2-2; clone size: few; D gene: .; CDR3 DNA: TGTGCCAGCAGCTCCCGGGACTCGTTCACCGGGGAGCTGTTTTTT; CDR3 protein: CASSSRDSFTGELFF
V gene: TRBV11-3; J gene: TRBJ1-2; clone size: many; D gene: .; CDR3 DNA: TGTGCCAGCAGCTTAGATCGCCGACAGACCTATGGCTACACCTTC; CDR3 protein: CASSLDRRQTYGYTF
V gene: TRBV20-1; J gene: TRBJ1-1; clone size: many; D gene: TRBD1; CDR3 DNA: TGCAGTGCTAGCTCCGGGACAGGGAGGGTGAACACTGAAGCTTTCTTT; CDR3 protein: CSASSGTGRVNTEAFF
V gene: TRBV7-2; J gene: TRBJ1-1; clone size: many; D gene: .; CDR3 DNA: TGTGCCAGCAGCTTAGGGGGCCTAGGGAACACTGAAGCTTTCTTT; CDR3 protein: CASSLGGLGNTEAFF
V gene: TRBV24-1; J gene: TRBJ2-1; clone size: few; D gene: .; CDR3 DNA: TGTGCCACCAGTGATGATAGGGGTCGGTTGGATGAGCAGTTCTTC; CDR3 protein: CATSDDRGRLDEQFF
V gene: TRBV19; J gene: TRBJ1-2; clone size: .; D gene: .; CDR3 DNA: TGTGCCAGTATTGAGGGGAACTATGGCTACACCTTC; CDR3 protein: CASIEGNYGYTF
V gene: TRBV20-1; J gene: TRBJ2-3; clone size: many; D gene: TRBD2; CDR3 DNA: TGCAGTGCTAGCGCGACTAGCGGGAGTTCTCCGCAGTATTTT; CDR3 protein: CSASATSGSSPQYF
V gene: TRBV7-8; J gene: TRBJ2-2; clone size: many; D gene: TRBD1; CDR3 DNA: TGTGCCAGCAGCCCGTGGGACAGGGGCCTCGCCGGGGAGCTGTTTTTT; CDR3 protein: CASSPWDRGLAGELFF
V gene: TRBV6-1; J gene: TRBJ1-5; clone size: .; D gene: .; CDR3 DNA: TGTGCCAGTTGGGACCTCGGCGGGAGCAATCAGCCCCAGCATTTT; CDR3 protein: CASWDLGGSNQPQHF
V gene: TRBV5-1; J gene: TRBJ2-2; clone size: many; D gene: .; CDR3 DNA: TGCGCCAGCATATTCAGCGGGGAGCTGTTTTTT; CDR3 protein: CASIFSGELFF